Reported below is one T cell receptor (beta chain). Its matching antigen is unknown. Some clones are missing from TCRdb's copy, which holds only in-frame ones; the method was immunoSEQ multiplex PCR. The data hold approximately 94,000 clones, with approximately 87% observed a single time. This sample stems from a study of T cell responses to AZD1222 COVID-19 vaccine. Study-wide background: Second doses that came at about 4 or about 12 weeks were put together.

Points from the study as a whole: A mostly white British donor set with more females was recruited, and clonal diversity was possibly underestimated. Researchers report vaccine-associated CD4 TCRs spanning spike, with dominance at 160-218 and 743-854. Two AZD1222 administrations were followed by greater Spike-specific TCR breadth and depth.

Trimming removed 5 bases at V and 7 bases at J, with 9 bases between. The CDR3 runs 13 residues. The sample here was peripheral blood, taken on day 0 of AZD1222 vaccination. V is TRBV12-3 or TRBV12-4 and J is TRBJ1-6; D call uncertain. The sequence derives from an adult in good health. The CDR3 nucleotides are TGTGCCAGCAGTATTACGACCAATTCACCCCTCCACTTT. Protein product: CASSITTNSPLHF.